This entry describes one T cell receptor beta chain. V was clipped by 3 bases and J by 0 bases, with 10 bases between them. The CDR3 has 15 residues. Germline V gene lookup returns CDR1 SGHRS and CDR2 YFSETQ. The data are from a study of blood T cell repertoires in COVID-19. In the study overall: COVID-19 samples collected from the United States, Italy and Spain covered acute and convalescent phases. T cells, B-cell-depleted T cells, or PBMCs supplied cDNA or gDNA.

Using immunoSEQ multiplex PCR, the repertoire was profiled, and TCRdb retains in-frame clones only, with some absent. The table lists roughly 130,000 clones, approximately 84% of them singletons. The sample comprised peripheral blood. The clonotype originates from a man in his sixties or seventies with acute or convalescent COVID-19. V and J are TRBV5-1 and TRBJ2-4; TRBD1 might be the D (6 bases). CDR3 region: CASSSETGAKNIQYF. The CDR3 nucleotides read TGCGCCAGCAGCTCGGAGACAGGAGCCAAAAACATTCAGTACTTC. Combining the CDR3 with reference TRBV5-1 and TRBJ2-4 gives the whole variable domain KAGVTQTPRYLIKTRGQQVTLSCSPISGHRSVSWYQQTPGQGLQFLFEYFSETQRNKGNFPGRFSGRQFSNSRSEMNVSTLELGDSALYLCASSSETGAKNIQYFGAGTRLSVL.